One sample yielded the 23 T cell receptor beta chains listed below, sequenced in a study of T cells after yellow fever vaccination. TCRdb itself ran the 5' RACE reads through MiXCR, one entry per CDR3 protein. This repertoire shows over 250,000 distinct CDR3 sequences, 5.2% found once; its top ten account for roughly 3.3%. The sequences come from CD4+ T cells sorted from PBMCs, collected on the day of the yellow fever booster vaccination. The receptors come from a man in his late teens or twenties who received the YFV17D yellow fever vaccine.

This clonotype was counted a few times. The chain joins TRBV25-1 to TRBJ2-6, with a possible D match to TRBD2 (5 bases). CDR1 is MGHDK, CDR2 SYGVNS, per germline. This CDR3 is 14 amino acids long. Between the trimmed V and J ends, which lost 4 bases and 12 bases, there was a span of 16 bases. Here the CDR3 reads CASSGPAGLPVLTF. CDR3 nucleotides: TGTGCCAGCAGTGGCCCCGCGGGCCTCCCCGTCCTGACTTTC.

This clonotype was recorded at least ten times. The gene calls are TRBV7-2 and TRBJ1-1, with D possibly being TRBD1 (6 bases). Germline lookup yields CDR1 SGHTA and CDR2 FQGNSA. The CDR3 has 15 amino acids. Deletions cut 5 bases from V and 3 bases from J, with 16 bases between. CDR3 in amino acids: CASSLTPGAYTEAFF. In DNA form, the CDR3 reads TGTGCCAGCAGCCTTACCCCGGGGGCGTACACTGAAGCTTTCTTT.

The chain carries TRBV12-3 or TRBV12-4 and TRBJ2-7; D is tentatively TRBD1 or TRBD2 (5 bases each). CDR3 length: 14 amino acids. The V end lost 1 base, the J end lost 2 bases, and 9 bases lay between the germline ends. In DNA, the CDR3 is TGTGCCAGCAGTTTAGGAGGGGCCACCTACGAGCAGTACTTC. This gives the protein CASSLGGATYEQYF.

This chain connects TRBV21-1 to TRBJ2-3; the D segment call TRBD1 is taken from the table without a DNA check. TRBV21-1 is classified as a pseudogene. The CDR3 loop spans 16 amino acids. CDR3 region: CASRQTGAWGTDTQYF. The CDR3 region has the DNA TGTGCCAGCAGACAAACGGGGGCGTGGGGCACAGATACGCAGTATTTT.

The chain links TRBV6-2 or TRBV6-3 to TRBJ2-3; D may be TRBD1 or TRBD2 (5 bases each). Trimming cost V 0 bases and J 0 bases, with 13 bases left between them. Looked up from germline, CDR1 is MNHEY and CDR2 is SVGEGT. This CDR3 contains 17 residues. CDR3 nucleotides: TGTGCCAGCAGTTACTCCCGGGGCCCTGTTAGCACAGATACGCAGTATTTT. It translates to CASSYSRGPVSTDTQYF.

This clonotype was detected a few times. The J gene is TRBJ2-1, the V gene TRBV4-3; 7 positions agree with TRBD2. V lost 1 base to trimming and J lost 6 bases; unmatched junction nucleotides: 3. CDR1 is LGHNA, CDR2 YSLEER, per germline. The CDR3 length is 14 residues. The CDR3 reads CASSQGTSSNEQFF. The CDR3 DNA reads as TGCGCCAGCAGCCAAGGGACTAGTAGCAATGAGCAGTTCTTC.

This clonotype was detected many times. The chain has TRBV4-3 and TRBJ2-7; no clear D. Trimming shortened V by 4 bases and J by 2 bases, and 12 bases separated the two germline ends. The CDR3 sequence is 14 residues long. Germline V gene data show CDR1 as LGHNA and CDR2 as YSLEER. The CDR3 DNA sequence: TGCGCCAGCAGCCCCGAGCAGAGCACCTACGAGCAGTACTTC. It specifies CASSPEQSTYEQYF.

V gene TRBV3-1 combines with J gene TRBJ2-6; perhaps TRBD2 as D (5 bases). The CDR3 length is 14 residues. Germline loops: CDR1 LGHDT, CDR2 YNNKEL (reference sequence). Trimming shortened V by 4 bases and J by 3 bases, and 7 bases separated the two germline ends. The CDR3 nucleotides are TGTGCCAGCAGCCCCCGGGGTGGGGCCAACGTCCTGACTTTC. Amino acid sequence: CASSPRGGANVLTF.

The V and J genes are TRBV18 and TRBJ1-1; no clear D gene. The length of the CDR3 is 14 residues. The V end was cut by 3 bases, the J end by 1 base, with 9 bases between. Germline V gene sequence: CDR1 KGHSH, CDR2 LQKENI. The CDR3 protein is CASSPFEENTEAFF. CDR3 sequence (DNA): TGTGCCAGCTCACCGTTCGAGGAGAACACTGAAGCTTTCTTT.

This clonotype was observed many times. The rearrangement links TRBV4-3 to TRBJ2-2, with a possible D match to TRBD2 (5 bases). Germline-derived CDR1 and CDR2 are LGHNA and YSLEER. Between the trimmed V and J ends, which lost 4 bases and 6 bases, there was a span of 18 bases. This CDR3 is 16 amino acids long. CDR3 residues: CASSPFGKGFPGELFF. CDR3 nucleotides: TGCGCCAGCAGCCCCTTCGGGAAGGGTTTCCCCGGGGAGCTGTTTTTT.

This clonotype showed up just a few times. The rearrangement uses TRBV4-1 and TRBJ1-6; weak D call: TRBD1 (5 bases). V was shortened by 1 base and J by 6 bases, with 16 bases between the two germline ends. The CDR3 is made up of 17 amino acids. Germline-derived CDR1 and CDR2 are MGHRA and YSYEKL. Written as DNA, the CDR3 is TGCGCCAGCAGCCAAGTATTGAGAGGGGCTCGTAATTCACCCCTCCACTTT. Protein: CASSQVLRGARNSPLHF.

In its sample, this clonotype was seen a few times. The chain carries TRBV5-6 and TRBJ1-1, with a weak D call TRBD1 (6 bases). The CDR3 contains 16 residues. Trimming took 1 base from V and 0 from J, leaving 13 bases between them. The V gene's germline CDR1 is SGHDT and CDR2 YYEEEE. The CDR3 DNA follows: TGTGCCAGCAGCTTGCAGGGGACGGGGATGAACACTGAAGCTTTCTTT. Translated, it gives CASSLQGTGMNTEAFF.

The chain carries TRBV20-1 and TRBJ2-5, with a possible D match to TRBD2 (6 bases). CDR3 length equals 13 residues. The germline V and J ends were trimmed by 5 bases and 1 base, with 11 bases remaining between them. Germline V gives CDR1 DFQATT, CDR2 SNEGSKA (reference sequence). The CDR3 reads CSAPRGSQETQYF. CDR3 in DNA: TGCAGTGCTCCACGGGGGAGCCAAGAGACCCAGTACTTC.

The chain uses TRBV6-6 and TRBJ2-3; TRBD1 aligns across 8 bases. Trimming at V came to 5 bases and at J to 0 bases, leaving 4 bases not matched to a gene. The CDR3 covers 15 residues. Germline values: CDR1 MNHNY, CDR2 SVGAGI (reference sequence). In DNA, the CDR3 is TGTGCCAGCAGTGGGGACAGGTCTAGCACAGATACGCAGTATTTT. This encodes CASSGDRSSTDTQYF.

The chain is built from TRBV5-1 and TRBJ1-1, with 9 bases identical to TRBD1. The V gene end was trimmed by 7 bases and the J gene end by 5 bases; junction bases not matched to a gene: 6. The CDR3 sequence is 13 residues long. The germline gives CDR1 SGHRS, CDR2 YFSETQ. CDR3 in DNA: TGCGCCAGCGGGGGACAGGGTGGAACTGAAGCTTTCTTT. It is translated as CASGGQGGTEAFF.

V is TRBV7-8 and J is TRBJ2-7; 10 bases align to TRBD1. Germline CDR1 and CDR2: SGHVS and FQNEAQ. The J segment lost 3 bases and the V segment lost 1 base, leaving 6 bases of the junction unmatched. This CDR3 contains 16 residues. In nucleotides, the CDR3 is TGTGCCAGCAGCTTAGTGACCGGGACAGGGGACTACGAGCAGTACTTC. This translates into CASSLVTGTGDYEQYF.

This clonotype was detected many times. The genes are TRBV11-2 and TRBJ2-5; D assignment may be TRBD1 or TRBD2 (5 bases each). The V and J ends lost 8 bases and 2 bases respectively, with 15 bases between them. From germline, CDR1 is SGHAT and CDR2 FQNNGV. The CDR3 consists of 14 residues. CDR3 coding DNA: TGTGCCAGCCGCTCCCCGGGGCGTCAAGAGACCCAGTACTTC. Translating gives CASRSPGRQETQYF.

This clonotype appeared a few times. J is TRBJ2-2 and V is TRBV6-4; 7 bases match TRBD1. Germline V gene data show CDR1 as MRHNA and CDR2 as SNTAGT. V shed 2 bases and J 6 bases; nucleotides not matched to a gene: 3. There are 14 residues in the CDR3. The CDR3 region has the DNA TGTGCCAGCAGTGACCGACAGGGATCCGGGGAGCTGTTTTTT. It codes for CASSDRQGSGELFF.

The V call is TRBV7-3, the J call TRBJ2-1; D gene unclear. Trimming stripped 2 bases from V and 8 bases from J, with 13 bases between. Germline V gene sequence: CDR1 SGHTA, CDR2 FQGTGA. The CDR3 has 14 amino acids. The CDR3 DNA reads TGTGCCAGCAGCTTAGGTGTCAGGCTGGATGAGCAGTTCTTC. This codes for CASSLGVRLDEQFF.

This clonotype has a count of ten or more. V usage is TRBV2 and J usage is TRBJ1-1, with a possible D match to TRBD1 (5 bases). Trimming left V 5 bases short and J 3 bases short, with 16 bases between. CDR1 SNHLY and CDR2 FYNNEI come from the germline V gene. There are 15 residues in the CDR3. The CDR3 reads CASSSGTAPDTEAFF. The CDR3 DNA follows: TGTGCCAGCAGTTCCGGGACCGCCCCGGACACTGAAGCTTTCTTT.

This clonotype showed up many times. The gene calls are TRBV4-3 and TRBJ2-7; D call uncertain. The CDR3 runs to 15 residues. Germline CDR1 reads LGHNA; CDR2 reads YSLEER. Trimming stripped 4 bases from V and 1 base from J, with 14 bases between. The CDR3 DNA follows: TGCGCCAGCAGCCGAGAAATCAGGCGATCCTACGAGCAGTACTTC. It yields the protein CASSREIRRSYEQYF.

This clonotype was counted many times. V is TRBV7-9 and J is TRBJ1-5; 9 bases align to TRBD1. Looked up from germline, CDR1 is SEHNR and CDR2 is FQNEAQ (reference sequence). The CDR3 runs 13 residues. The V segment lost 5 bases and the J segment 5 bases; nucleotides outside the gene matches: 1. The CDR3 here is CASSRTGDQPQHF. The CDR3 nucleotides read TGTGCCAGCAGCCGGACAGGGGATCAGCCCCAGCATTTT.

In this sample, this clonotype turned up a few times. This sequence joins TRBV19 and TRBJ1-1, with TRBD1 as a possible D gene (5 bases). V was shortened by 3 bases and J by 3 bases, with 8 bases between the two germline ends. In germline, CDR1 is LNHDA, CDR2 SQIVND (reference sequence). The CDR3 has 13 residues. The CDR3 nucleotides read TGTGCCAGTAGTATGGGGGAGGACACTGAAGCTTTCTTT. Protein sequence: CASSMGEDTEAFF. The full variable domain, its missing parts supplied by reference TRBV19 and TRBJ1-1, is DGGITQSPKYLFRKEGQNVTLSCEQNLNHDAMYWYRQDPGQGLRLIYYSQIVNDFQKGDIAEGYSVSREKKESFPLTVTSAQKNPTAFYLCASSMGEDTEAFFGQGTRLTVV.